This TCR beta chain was identified in a study of identical twins. Worth noting for this clonotype: Its matching antigen is unknown.

cDNA molecules carried unique molecular identifiers, and template switching added a universal primer site. TCRdb reprocessed the 5' RACE reads via MiXCR and lists one record per CDR3 protein. The table records about 520,000 distinct CDR3 sequences, under 25% of them present only once. General study results and limits: Abundant beta clonotypes from cord blood had fewer insertions, unlike memory repertoires, which showed none.

The CDR3 spans 14 residues. With 5 bases removed from V and 2 bases from J, the gap between germline ends came to 13 bases. This sample was also put to use in a study of T cells expressing NK-cell markers.

This chain links TRBV12-3 or TRBV12-4 with TRBJ2-7, with D unresolved. This TCR came from a woman aged 18-29 years in good health. What was sequenced was CD4+ T cells sorted from blood. In DNA, the CDR3 is TGTGCCAGCAGTGACCGGGCCTACACCTACGAGCAGTACTTC. Protein sequence: CASSDRAYTYEQYF.